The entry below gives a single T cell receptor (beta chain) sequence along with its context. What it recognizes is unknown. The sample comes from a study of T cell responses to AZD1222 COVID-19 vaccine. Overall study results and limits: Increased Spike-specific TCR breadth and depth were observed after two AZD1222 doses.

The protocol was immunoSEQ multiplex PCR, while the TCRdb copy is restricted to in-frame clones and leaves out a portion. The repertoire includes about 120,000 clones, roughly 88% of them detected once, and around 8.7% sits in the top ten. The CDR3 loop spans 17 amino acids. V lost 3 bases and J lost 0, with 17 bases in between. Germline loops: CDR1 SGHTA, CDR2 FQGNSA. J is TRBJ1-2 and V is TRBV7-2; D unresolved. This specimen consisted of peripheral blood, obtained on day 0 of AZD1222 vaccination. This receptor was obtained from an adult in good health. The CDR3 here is CASSFTPGLDTNYGYTF. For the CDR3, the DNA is TGTGCCAGCAGCTTCACCCCGGGCCTTGACACTAACTATGGCTACACCTTC.